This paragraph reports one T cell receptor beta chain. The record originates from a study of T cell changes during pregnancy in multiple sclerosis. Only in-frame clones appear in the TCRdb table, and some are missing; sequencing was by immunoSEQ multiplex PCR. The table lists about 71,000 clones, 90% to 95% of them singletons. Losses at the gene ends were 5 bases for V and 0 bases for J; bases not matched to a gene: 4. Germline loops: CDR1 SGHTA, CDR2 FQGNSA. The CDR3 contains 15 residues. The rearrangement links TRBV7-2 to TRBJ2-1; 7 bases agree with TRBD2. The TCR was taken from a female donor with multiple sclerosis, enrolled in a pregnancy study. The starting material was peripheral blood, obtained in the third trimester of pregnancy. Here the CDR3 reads CASSRGRTSYNEQFF. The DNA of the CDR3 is TGTGCCAGCAGCCGCGGGAGAACCTCCTACAATGAGCAGTTCTTC.